One sample yielded the 14 T cell receptor beta chains listed below, sequenced in a study of T cell responses to AZD1222 COVID-19 vaccine. Measured with immunoSEQ multiplex PCR; TCRdb has only the in-frame clones, and not every one. This table holds roughly 150,000 clones, approximately 90% found once. The sequencing used peripheral blood, collected on day 0 of AZD1222 vaccination. These receptors all stem from an adult in good health.

The chain combines TRBV6-4 with TRBJ1-2; D call uncertain. CDR3 size: 13 residues. Germline CDR1 reads MRHNA; CDR2 reads SNTAGT. The V and J ends lost 6 bases and 8 bases respectively, with 16 bases between them. The CDR3 DNA follows: TGTGCCAGCAGGGCAGGTCTCCAAGGGGGCTACACCTTC. Translation gives CASRAGLQGGYTF.

This sequence joins TRBV6-5 and TRBJ2-1, with D hard to call. The CDR3 spans 13 residues. Trimming left V 6 bases short and J 6 bases short, with 12 bases between. CDR1 is MNHEY, CDR2 SVGAGI, per germline. The CDR3 spells CASRASSRNEQFF. The CDR3 region has the DNA TGTGCCAGCAGGGCTAGTTCTCGCAATGAGCAGTTCTTC.

The chain uses TRBV28 and TRBJ1-3; D gene unclear. This CDR3 spans 13 amino acids. V dropped 5 bases and J dropped 9 bases, with 14 bases sitting between them. Germline V gene data show CDR1 as MDHEN and CDR2 as SYDVKM. CDR3 protein: CASSTLRRATIYF. The CDR3 DNA is TGTGCCAGCAGTACACTACGACGGGCCACCATATATTTT.

The V call is TRBV10-3, the J call TRBJ1-1, with D possibly matching TRBD1 (5 bases). Trimming took 6 bases from V and 4 from J, leaving 15 bases between them. CDR1 is ENHRY, CDR2 SYGVKD, per germline. The CDR3 has 14 amino acids. CDR3 in DNA: TGTGCCATCAGCGCCTGGGGTGACAGCACTGAAGCTTTCTTT. Its translation is CAISAWGDSTEAFF.

The chain links TRBV12-3 or TRBV12-4 to TRBJ1-1; TRBD1 is a possible D gene (5 bases). The CDR3 spans 13 residues. Trimming shortened V by 7 bases and J by 1 base, and 10 bases separated the two germline ends. The DNA of the CDR3 is TGTGCCAGCACCAGACAGCAGAACACTGAAGCTTTCTTT. This translates into CASTRQQNTEAFF.

The chain couples TRBV2 to TRBJ2-1; D not resolved. Germline V gives CDR1 SNHLY, CDR2 FYNNEI. V lost 4 bases and J lost 5, with 12 bases in between. This CDR3 is 14 amino acids long. This CDR3 reads CASSAPIGDNEQFF. The CDR3 DNA reads as TGTGCCAGCAGTGCTCCCATTGGGGACAATGAGCAGTTCTTC.

The chain uses TRBV28 and TRBJ1-1, with D maybe TRBD1 (5 bases). In germline, CDR1 is MDHEN, CDR2 SYDVKM. With 2 bases removed from V and 7 bases from J, the gap between germline ends came to 14 bases. The CDR3 is 14 residues long. The CDR3 here is CASSLDMGRVEAFF. The CDR3, as DNA: TGTGCCAGCAGTTTAGACATGGGGCGAGTTGAAGCTTTCTTT.

This clone was picked up a small number of times. The V and J genes are TRBV5-1 and TRBJ1-6, with D unresolved. The CDR3 extends over 15 amino acids. Per the germline V gene, CDR1 is SGHRS and CDR2 is YFSETQ. V dropped 0 bases and J dropped 2 bases, with 6 bases sitting between them. CDR3: CASSLGSTYNSPLHF. The CDR3 region has the DNA TGCGCCAGCAGCTTGGGGTCCACCTATAATTCACCCCTCCACTTT.

The gene calls are TRBV11-3 and TRBJ2-7, with D perhaps TRBD1 (6 bases). V was clipped by 5 bases and J by 3 bases, with 17 bases between them. Germline CDR1 and CDR2: SGHNT and YENEEA. The CDR3 is 15 amino acids. As DNA, the CDR3 is TGTGCCAGCAGCCTCCCTTTGACAGGAGTCTACGAGCAGTACTTC. Protein sequence: CASSLPLTGVYEQYF. Together with reference TRBV11-3 and TRBJ2-7, the CDR3 gives the full variable domain: EAGVVQSPRYKIIEKKQPVAFWCNPISGHNTLYWYLQNLGQGPELLIRYENEEAVDDSQLPKDRFSAERLKGVDSTLKIQPAELGDSAVYLCASSLPLTGVYEQYFGPGTRLTVT.

The gene calls are TRBV18 and TRBJ1-1, with TRBD1 matching over 7 bases. Germline V gene sequence: CDR1 KGHSH, CDR2 LQKENI. V shed 3 bases and J 8 bases; nucleotides not matched to a gene: 9. This CDR3 has 14 residues. This CDR3 is CASSPPGRGEEAFF. CDR3 DNA: TGTGCCAGCTCACCCCCGGGCAGGGGGGAAGAAGCTTTCTTT.

The rearrangement uses TRBV7-2 and TRBJ2-7, with D maybe TRBD2 (6 bases). This CDR3 is 13 amino acids long. Germline V gives CDR1 SGHTA, CDR2 FQGNSA. V was pared by 9 bases and J by 3 bases, with 15 bases between. The CDR3 bases are TGTGCCAGTCGAGGGGACTCTGACTACGAGCAGTACTTC. Translated, it gives CASRGDSDYEQYF.

The chain is built from TRBV6-5 and TRBJ1-1; 7 nucleotides line up with TRBD1. Germline-derived CDR1 and CDR2 are MNHEY and SVGAGI. CDR3 length: 15 residues. J lost 1 base, V lost 6 bases, and 8 bases had no gene match. The CDR3 here is CASRTGQTTNTEAFF. The CDR3 DNA reads TGTGCCAGCAGAACGGGACAGACAACGAACACTGAAGCTTTCTTT.

This rearrangement joins TRBV20-1 to TRBJ2-5, with D tentatively TRBD1 (6 bases). Between the trimmed V and J ends, which lost 3 bases and 1 base, there was a span of 9 bases. The CDR3 is made up of 13 amino acids. Germline CDR1 reads DFQATT; CDR2 reads SNEGSKA (reference sequence). CDR3 DNA sequence: TGCAGTGCTAGTTGGGGGCCCCAAGAGACCCAGTACTTC. It yields the protein CSASWGPQETQYF.

The rearrangement uses TRBV3-1 (or the pseudogene TRBV3-2) and TRBJ1-1, with a possible D match to TRBD1 (6 bases). CDR3 length: 14 residues. CDR1 is LGHDT and CDR2 is YNNKEL in the germline V gene (reference sequence). The V end was cut by 0 bases, the J end by 6 bases, with 11 bases between. The CDR3 DNA reads as TGTGCCAGCAGCCAAGACAGGGGTCCCGCTGAAGCTTTCTTT. Its translation: CASSQDRGPAEAFF.